This entry lists 14 T cell receptor beta chains sequenced from one sample in a study of identical twins. TCRdb re-called the 5' RACE reads with MiXCR, one entry per CDR3 protein. This table holds 690,000 or so distinct CDR3 sequences, 6% to 6.5% found once. Material for sequencing was naive T cells sorted from blood. The receptors were gathered from a man between 18 and 35 years old in good health.

This clonotype has at least ten counts. The rearrangement joins TRBV7-9 to TRBJ1-1; D ambiguous. CDR3 length: 14 amino acids. Trimming took 3 bases from V and 1 from J, leaving 9 bases between them. Germline V gives CDR1 SEHNR, CDR2 FQNEAQ (reference sequence). The CDR3 protein is CASSLVAGNTEAFF. In DNA, the CDR3 is TGTGCCAGCAGCTTGGTGGCCGGGAACACTGAAGCTTTCTTT. The variable domain in full, completed from reference TRBV7-9 and TRBJ1-1, reads DTGVSQNPRHKITKRGQNVTFRCDPISEHNRLYWYRQTLGQGPEFLTYFQNEAQLEKSRLLSDRFSAERPKGSFSTLEIQRTEQGDSAMYLCASSLVAGNTEAFFGQGTRLTVV.

Only a few counts were recorded for this clonotype. The chain uses TRBV7-9 and TRBJ2-2; TRBD1 matches at 9 bases. J lost 6 bases, V lost 11 bases, and 13 bases had no gene match. Germline V gene data show CDR1 as SEHNR and CDR2 as FQNEAQ (reference sequence). This CDR3 has 15 amino acids. The CDR3 region is CASTLPGQGSGELFF. The DNA of the CDR3 is TGTGCCTCCACTCTACCGGGACAGGGATCCGGGGAGCTGTTTTTT.

This clonotype was seen many times. A much larger clone lies a single base off, so this may be a read error. CDR3 coding DNA: TGCGCCAGCAGCTTGGAAGAGAACACTGAAGCTTTCTTT. Its protein is CASSLEENTEAFF. This chain connects TRBV5-1 to TRBJ1-1; D remains unclear. Trimming stripped 0 bases from V and 1 base from J, with 4 bases between. The CDR3 covers 13 residues. Looked up from germline, CDR1 is SGHRS and CDR2 is YFSETQ.

This clonotype was counted at least ten times. The rearrangement uses TRBV28 and TRBJ2-7; D may correspond to TRBD1 or TRBD2 (5 bases each). The CDR3 covers 13 residues. With 3 bases removed from V and 5 bases from J, the gap between germline ends came to 11 bases. CDR1 is MDHEN, CDR2 SYDVKM, per germline. CDR3 DNA: TGTGCCAGCAGTTTTCTCAGAGGGGACGAGCAGTACTTC. Amino acid sequence: CASSFLRGDEQYF.

The genes are TRBV5-1 and TRBJ2-2; possible D gene TRBD1, 5 bases. This CDR3 comprises 20 residues. Germline loops: CDR1 SGHRS, CDR2 YFSETQ. The V and J ends lost 7 bases and 4 bases respectively, with 32 bases between them. CDR3 residues: CASDTGDWGTKFGSTGELFF. The CDR3 DNA reads as TGCGCCAGCGATACAGGAGACTGGGGCACAAAATTCGGTAGCACCGGGGAGCTGTTTTTT.

This clonotype was counted many times. The chain employs TRBV5-1 and TRBJ2-2; D gene unclear. Germline V lookup: CDR1 SGHRS, CDR2 YFSETQ. Deletions cut 7 bases from V and 9 bases from J, with 16 bases between. The CDR3 totals 13 residues. As DNA, the CDR3 is TGCGCCAGCTGGGCAGCTGACGGCCGGGAGCTGTTTTTT. It is translated as CASWAADGRELFF.

This clonotype has more than one count but fewer than ten. This chain connects TRBV5-4 to TRBJ2-3, with TRBD1 matching over 7 bases. This CDR3 region has 16 residues. From germline, CDR1 is SGHNT and CDR2 YYREEE (reference sequence). The V and J ends lost 4 bases and 11 bases, in that order; junction bases with no gene match: 19. The DNA for the CDR3 is TGTGCCAGCAGCCCTCCGGACAGGAGAGGGAGCGGTGTGCAGTATTTT. Translated, it gives CASSPPDRRGSGVQYF.

In DNA, the CDR3 is TGCAGCGTAGACAAGTCGGGACAGGTCGGAAGACAGGGCAGGAATTTCGCGCAGTATTTT. Protein sequence: CSVDKSGQVGRQGRNFAQYF. The gene calls are TRBV29-1 and TRBJ2-3; TRBD1 matches at 8 bases. V shed 6 bases, J shed 10 bases, and the junction held 33 bases outside the gene matches. Germline CDR1 SQVTM, CDR2 ANQGSEA. The CDR3 totals 20 residues.

This clonotype has just a few counts. The rearrangement links TRBV30 to TRBJ2-7, with 9 bases matching TRBD1. Losses at the gene ends were 2 bases for V and 2 bases for J; bases not matched to a gene: 10. Germline V gene lookup returns CDR1 GTSNPN and CDR2 SVGIG (reference sequence). The CDR3 extends over 16 amino acids. The CDR3 region is CAWSSLDRGNTYEQYF. The CDR3 DNA reads as TGTGCCTGGAGTTCCTTGGACAGGGGTAATACCTACGAGCAGTACTTC.

This clonotype occurred many times. V and J are TRBV6-2 or TRBV6-3 and TRBJ1-1, with D possibly matching TRBD1 (5 bases). CDR1 is MNHEY, CDR2 SVGEGT, per germline. V lost 0 bases and J lost 0, with 11 bases in between. This CDR3 spans 16 amino acids. In nucleotides, the CDR3 is TGTGCCAGCAGTTACTCGAGGGGAAAGGTGAACACTGAAGCTTTCTTT. It yields the protein CASSYSRGKVNTEAFF.

This clonotype was observed a handful of times. The chain carries TRBV5-1 and TRBJ2-2, with no clear D. The CDR3 has 14 residues. The germline gives CDR1 SGHRS, CDR2 YFSETQ. V lost 6 bases and J lost 1, with 10 bases in between. The chain's CDR3 is CASTRTENTGELFF. The CDR3 DNA sequence: TGCGCCAGCACCCGTACAGAGAACACCGGGGAGCTGTTTTTT.

In its sample, this clonotype was seen many times. This CDR3 reads CASSATSAAYEQYV. For the CDR3, the DNA is TGCGCCAGCAGCGCTACTAGCGCGGCCTACGAGCAGTACGTC. This chain links TRBV4-1 with TRBJ2-7; the match to TRBD2 covers 7 bases. J lost 2 bases, V lost 5 bases, and 6 bases had no gene match. Germline V lookup: CDR1 MGHRA, CDR2 YSYEKL. The CDR3 is 14 residues long.

The sample holds a few counts of this clonotype. This chain uses TRBV6-5 with TRBJ1-5, with a weak D call TRBD1 (6 bases). This CDR3 has 14 amino acids. CDR1 MNHEY and CDR2 SVGAGI come from the germline V gene. V was shortened by 8 bases and J by 6 bases, with 17 bases between the two germline ends. The CDR3 region has the DNA TGTGCCAGCCGAGTTAGACAGGCTACTCAGCCCCAGCATTTT. It yields the protein CASRVRQATQPQHF.

This clonotype was recorded at least ten times. The chain links TRBV4-2 to TRBJ2-1, with 14 nucleotides matching TRBD2. The germline CDR1 and CDR2 sequences are LGHNA and YNFKEQ. This CDR3 region has 19 residues. The ends lost 0 bases at V and 7 bases at J; junction bases unmatched: 11. The CDR3 DNA reads TGTGCCAGCAGCCAAGATTCTGGGACTAGCGGGAGTTCAGATAATGAGCAGTTCTTC. Translated, it gives CASSQDSGTSGSSDNEQFF.